Shown below are 17 T cell receptor beta chains from a single sample sequenced in a study of shared clonotypes between healthy human individuals (TCRdb year 2020). The receptor library was made with the immunoSEQ multiplex PCR assay. Held by TCRdb, this immuneACCESS table contains in-frame sequences only and omits some clones. Under half of the omission traces to an unresolved V gene where checked; the cause of the rest is unknown. The sample profile shows 2 million or so clones; roughly 94% of them were found once. The biggest ten clones account for 0.13% of the sample. Specimen: naive CD4+ T cells sorted from blood. Read against the paper, the sample's cell subset or site label means: CD45RA+ positively selected. Source of these receptors: a man aged 18 to 29 in good health.

As for this clone: Within the sample, other DNA sequences also encode this same CDR3. V usage is TRBV5-6 and J usage is TRBJ2-7; no firm D call. The CDR3 is 14 amino acids. Trimming removed 0 bases from V and 2 bases from J, with 9 bases in between. Germline V lookup: CDR1 SGHDT, CDR2 YYEEEE. In nucleotides, the CDR3 is TGTGCCAGCAGCTTGGCCCTGGGCCCCTACGAGCAGTACTTC. This codes for CASSLALGPYEQYF.

This chain uses TRBV20-1 with TRBJ2-3; perhaps TRBD1 as D (6 bases). CDR1 is DFQATT, CDR2 SNEGSKA, per germline (reference sequence). The ends were cut back, 5 bases at V and 15 bases at J, with 18 bases in the middle. The CDR3 is 11 amino acids. CDR3 bases: TGCAGTGCTTTTTCGACAGGTCGTTTTTATTTT. Translated, it gives CSAFSTGRFYF.

On this clone: This sample includes further DNA sequences coding for the same CDR3. V gene TRBV30 combines with J gene TRBJ1-4, with TRBD1 matching 8 bases. J gave up 5 bases and V 3 bases, and 2 bases lay outside the gene matches. The germline V gene has CDR1 GTSNPN and CDR2 SVGIG (reference sequence). This CDR3 spans 13 amino acids. The CDR3 protein is CAWRGQGNEKLFF. The CDR3 DNA sequence: TGTGCCTGGAGAGGACAGGGCAATGAAAAACTGTTTTTT.

The J gene is TRBJ2-5, the V gene TRBV5-1, with TRBD2 matching 10 bases. Losses at the gene ends were 2 bases for V and 1 base for J; bases not matched to a gene: 11. The CDR3 contains 18 residues. The germline gives CDR1 SGHRS, CDR2 YFSETQ. The CDR3 here is CASSLGGSGRSSQETQYF. CDR3 bases: TGCGCCAGCAGCTTAGGGGGTAGCGGGAGGTCATCCCAAGAGACCCAGTACTTC.

This rearrangement joins TRBV7-2 to TRBJ1-1; maybe TRBD1 (6 bases). This CDR3 is built from 14 residues. CDR1 and CDR2 from the germline V gene are SGHTA and FQGNSA. Between the trimmed V and J ends, which lost 5 bases and 3 bases, there was a span of 13 bases. The CDR3 reads CASSTRQAYTEAFF. Written as DNA, the CDR3 is TGTGCCAGCAGCACTCGACAGGCTTACACTGAAGCTTTCTTT.

The CDR3 region is CASSFGGTSDWSDTQYF. The CDR3, as DNA: TGTGCCAGCAGTTTCGGAGGGACTAGCGATTGGTCGGATACGCAGTATTTT. The genes are TRBV28 and TRBJ2-3; 10 nucleotides match TRBD2. The V segment lost 3 bases and the J segment 6 bases; nucleotides outside the gene matches: 12. Germline V lookup: CDR1 MDHEN, CDR2 SYDVKM. This CDR3 spans 17 amino acids.

This sequence joins TRBV6-5 and TRBJ1-4, with unresolved D. In germline, CDR1 is MNHEY, CDR2 SVGAGI. Trimming removed 2 bases at V and 5 bases at J, with 9 bases between. The CDR3 contains 14 residues. This CDR3 reads CASSYRGLNEKLFF. The CDR3 coding sequence is TGTGCCAGCAGTTACAGAGGGTTAAATGAAAAACTGTTTTTT.

The chain couples TRBV10-2 to TRBJ1-5; D is uncertain. The V gene lost 4 bases and the J gene lost 4 bases, with 8 bases spanning the gap. Germline V CDR1 and CDR2: WSHSY, SAAADI. The CDR3 runs to 13 residues. CDR3 nucleotide sequence: TGCGCCAGCAGTGTGGAAGCTAATCAGCCCCAGCATTTT. Translated: CASSVEANQPQHF.

This clone appeared once. The chain is built from TRBV28 and TRBJ1-4; a weak D match, TRBD1 (5 bases). CDR1 MDHEN and CDR2 SYDVKM come from the germline V gene. This CDR3 has 15 residues. Trimming removed 8 bases at V and 5 bases at J, with 18 bases between. CDR3 amino acids: CASGGSYVRNEKLFF. Written as DNA, the CDR3 is TGTGCCAGCGGGGGGTCATACGTTAGAAATGAAAAACTGTTTTTT. Using reference TRBV28 and TRBJ1-4 for the parts outside the CDR3, the full variable domain is DVKVTQSSRYLVKRTGEKVFLECVQDMDHENMFWYRQDPGLGLRLIYFSYDVKMKEKGDIPEGYSVSREKKERFSLILESASTNQTSMYLCASGGSYVRNEKLFFGSGTQLSVL.

This clone was detected only a few times. This chain links TRBV4-1 with TRBJ1-2; D is ambiguous. Germline CDR1 reads MGHRA; CDR2 reads YSYEKL. V lost 0 bases to trimming and J lost 11 bases, with 10 bases between them. CDR3 length equals 12 residues. The CDR3 loop is CASSQDRRRYTF. The CDR3 DNA reads as TGCGCCAGCAGCCAAGATAGGAGGAGGTACACCTTC.

The V and J genes are TRBV6-5 and TRBJ1-6; 7 bases are shared with TRBD1. Looked up from germline, CDR1 is MNHEY and CDR2 is SVGAGI. This CDR3 has 12 amino acids. V trimming: 7 bases; J trimming: 8 bases; junction bases outside the gene matches: 2. Here the CDR3 DNA reads TGTGCCAGCACAGGGGGGGATTCACCCCTCCACTTT. It translates to CASTGGDSPLHF.

The rearrangement uses TRBV19 and TRBJ2-1, with 8 bases lining up with TRBD1. Germline V gives CDR1 LNHDA, CDR2 SQIVND (reference sequence). The trim removed 5 bases at V and 6 bases at J, leaving 6 bases unmatched. The CDR3 totals 14 residues. The CDR3 spells CASSLDRASNEQFF. The CDR3 nucleotides are TGTGCCAGTAGTTTGGACAGGGCGAGCAATGAGCAGTTCTTC. Looking up the rest from reference TRBV19 and TRBJ2-1 gives the full variable domain: DGGITQSPKYLFRKEGQNVTLSCEQNLNHDAMYWYRQDPGQGLRLIYYSQIVNDFQKGDIAEGYSVSREKKESFPLTVTSAQKNPTAFYLCASSLDRASNEQFFGPGTRLTVL.

The chain has TRBV30 and TRBJ2-3, with a possible D match to TRBD1 (6 bases). Trimming shortened V by 1 base and J by 1 base, and 18 bases separated the two germline ends. Germline CDR1 and CDR2: GTSNPN and SVGIG (reference sequence). CDR3 size: 17 residues. The CDR3 nucleotides read TGTGCCTGGAGTGCGGTACTGGGGGCAGGTGGCACAGATACGCAGTATTTT. As protein: CAWSAVLGAGGTDTQYF.

This clone has a handful of counts. The rearrangement uses TRBV5-1 and TRBJ2-3, with D possibly matching TRBD2 (5 bases). CDR1 is SGHRS and CDR2 is YFSETQ in the germline V gene. V lost 4 bases and J lost 1, with 19 bases in between. This CDR3 spans 17 amino acids. The CDR3 here is CASSQRSRGLGTDTQYF. CDR3 bases: TGCGCCAGCAGCCAAAGGAGCCGGGGTTTGGGCACAGATACGCAGTATTTT.

The chain couples TRBV2 to TRBJ2-7; 14 nucleotides agree with TRBD2. Germline-derived CDR1 and CDR2 are SNHLY and FYNNEI. Trimming at V came to 6 bases and at J to 0 bases, leaving 4 bases not matched to a gene. The CDR3 contains 16 residues. The CDR3 DNA reads as TGTGCCAGCAGGGGGACTAGCGGGGGAATCTCCTACGAGCAGTACTTC. The encoded protein is CASRGTSGGISYEQYF.

J is TRBJ2-7 and V is TRBV4-3, with D possibly being TRBD1 (6 bases). Between the trimmed V and J ends, which lost 3 bases and 6 bases, there was a span of 18 bases. CDR3 length: 15 residues. CDR1 and CDR2 (germline): LGHNA, YSLEER. The CDR3 region is CASSQQTGLSSEQYF. The DNA for the CDR3 is TGCGCCAGCAGCCAGCAGACAGGTCTATCGAGCGAGCAGTACTTC.

The rearrangement links TRBV10-1 to TRBJ1-1, with D possibly TRBD1 on 5 matching bases. Trimming pared 5 bases from V and 6 bases from J, leaving 16 bases between. The CDR3 totals 14 residues. Germline V gives CDR1 WNHNN, CDR2 SYGVQD (reference sequence). The CDR3 is CASSRGPDAPEAFF. CDR3 DNA: TGCGCCAGCAGTAGGGGCCCGGACGCGCCTGAAGCTTTCTTT.